Each of the 8 T cell receptor beta chains below was sequenced from the same sample in a study of T cell clones after liver transplantation. Sequencing used immunoSEQ multiplex PCR; TCRdb keeps in-frame clones, though not all of them. The sample yields under 55,000 clones, about 86% seen once. This material consisted of CD4+ T cells from blood, taken 24 months after liver transplant. These receptors were taken from a human patient who received a liver transplant. Some T cells may have originated in the graft donor.

This chain links TRBV4-3 with TRBJ2-2; D might be TRBD2 (6 bases). From germline, CDR1 is LGHNA and CDR2 YSLEER. The CDR3 has 15 amino acids. The V end lost 5 bases, the J end lost 6 bases, and 16 bases lay between the germline ends. The CDR3 loop reads CASSAGKVGPGELFF. CDR3 DNA: TGCGCCAGCAGCGCGGGGAAGGTCGGCCCCGGGGAGCTGTTTTTT.

This clone was seen only a few times. The chain carries TRBV5-1 and TRBJ1-3, with D possibly matching TRBD1 (5 bases). The CDR3 consists of 15 residues. V dropped 0 bases and J dropped 0 bases, with 7 bases sitting between them. Germline V lookup: CDR1 SGHRS, CDR2 YFSETQ. CDR3 DNA sequence: TGCGCCAGCAGCTTGGGGGGGACCTCTGGAAACACCATATATTTT. This encodes CASSLGGTSGNTIYF. Looking up the rest from reference TRBV5-1 and TRBJ1-3 gives the full variable domain: KAGVTQTPRYLIKTRGQQVTLSCSPISGHRSVSWYQQTPGQGLQFLFEYFSETQRNKGNFPGRFSGRQFSNSRSEMNVSTLELGDSALYLCASSLGGTSGNTIYFGEGSWLTVV.

Details on this clone: Different DNA sequences within this sample yield the same CDR3. The rearrangement joins TRBV20-1 to TRBJ1-2, with unresolved D. Per the germline V gene, CDR1 is DFQATT and CDR2 is SNEGSKA (reference sequence). V was pared by 3 bases and J by 6 bases, with 8 bases between. The CDR3 extends over 11 amino acids. The CDR3 loop is CSASAGNGYTF. CDR3 nucleotides: TGCAGTGCTAGTGCCGGGAATGGCTACACCTTC.

The CDR3 nucleotides read TGTGCCAGCAGCTTGGGGACCGCAGAGGCCCAGCATTTT. It translates to CASSLGTAEAQHF. The rearrangement uses TRBV11-2 and TRBJ1-5; tentative D call: TRBD1 (5 bases). Germline CDR1 SGHAT, CDR2 FQNNGV. V was clipped by 3 bases and J by 11 bases, with 14 bases between them. The CDR3 consists of 13 residues.

This clone has more than one count but fewer than ten. DNA for the CDR3: TGCAGCGTTGACGGGCAGGGGGTTTTAGAGACCCAGTACTTC. Its translation: CSVDGQGVLETQYF. The genes are TRBV29-1 and TRBJ2-5, with TRBD1 identical over 7 bases. The V and J ends lost 3 bases and 4 bases, in that order; junction bases with no gene match: 8. CDR3 length: 14 residues. Germline V gene data show CDR1 as SQVTM and CDR2 as ANQGSEA.

V gene TRBV19 combines with J gene TRBJ2-2, with a tentative D call TRBD1 (5 bases). V was shortened by 7 bases and J by 6 bases, with 12 bases between the two germline ends. The germline gives CDR1 LNHDA, CDR2 SQIVND (reference sequence). The CDR3 is 13 residues long. CDR3 residues: CASTDRIPGELFF. The DNA of the CDR3 is TGTGCCAGTACCGACAGAATCCCCGGGGAGCTGTTTTTT.

The V gene is TRBV5-1, the J gene TRBJ2-6; D remains ambiguous. This CDR3 comprises 16 residues. V lost 3 bases and J 1 base, leaving 11 bases between the germline ends. Per germline, CDR1 SGHRS and CDR2 YFSETQ. The CDR3 DNA sequence: TGCGCCAGCAGCTCTGGGGATCCATCTGGGGCCAACGTCCTGACTTTC. Translation: CASSSGDPSGANVLTF.

In this sample, this clone turned up a few times. This chain joins TRBV5-1 and TRBJ1-2, with a weak D call TRBD1 (6 bases). Germline CDR1 is SGHRS and CDR2 is YFSETQ. The CDR3 has 14 residues. The ends were cut back, 1 base at V and 4 bases at J, with 11 bases in the middle. The CDR3 here is CASSLTSGAYGYTF. The CDR3 nucleotides read TGCGCCAGCAGCTTGACGTCAGGGGCCTATGGCTACACCTTC.